This T cell receptor (beta chain) was identified in a study of shared clonotypes between healthy human individuals. Study information: Three plates were used per donor for CD4 naive, three for CD4 memory, two for CD8 naive and one for CD8 memory.

Cells designated naive CD8 were CD45RO-negative and were positively selected for CCR7, with terminally differentiated effector memory CD45RA+ cells excluded. V was cut by 0 bases and J by 2 bases, with 8 bases left in between. This CDR3 is built from 15 residues. Looked up from germline, CDR1 is SGHNT and CDR2 is YYREEE (reference sequence). Of note for this clone: Its antigen is unidentified. Other DNA variants within this sample encode the same CDR3.

Here immunoSEQ multiplex PCR was the method, and the copy in TCRdb shows in-frame clones only, minus some. The repertoire holds almost 700,000 clones, with about 90% as singletons. Study results and limitations: Measured sharing among donors was expected to vary with sequencing depth.

Sequencing used naive CD8+ T cells sorted from blood. This TCR derives from a man between 25 and 39 years old in good health. The chain recombines TRBV5-4 with TRBJ2-2, with D possibly being TRBD2 (6 bases). The CDR3 region has the DNA TGTGCCAGCAGCTTGGGGGCGGGAAACACCGGGGAGCTGTTTTTT. This sequence encodes CASSLGAGNTGELFF.